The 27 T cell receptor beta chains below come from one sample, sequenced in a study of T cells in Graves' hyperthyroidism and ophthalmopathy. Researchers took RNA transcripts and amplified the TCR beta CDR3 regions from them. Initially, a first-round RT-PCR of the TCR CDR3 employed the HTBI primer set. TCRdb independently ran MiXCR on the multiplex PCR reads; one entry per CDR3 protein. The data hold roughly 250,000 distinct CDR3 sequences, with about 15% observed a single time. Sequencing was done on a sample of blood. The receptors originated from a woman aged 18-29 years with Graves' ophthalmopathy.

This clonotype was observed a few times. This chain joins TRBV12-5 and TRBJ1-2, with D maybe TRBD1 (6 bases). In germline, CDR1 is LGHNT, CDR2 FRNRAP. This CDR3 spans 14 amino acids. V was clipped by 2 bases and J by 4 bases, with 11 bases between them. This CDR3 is CASGLWGGIYGYTF. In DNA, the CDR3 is TGTGCTAGTGGTTTGTGGGGGGGCATCTATGGCTACACCTTC. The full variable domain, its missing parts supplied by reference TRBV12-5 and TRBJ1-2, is DARVTQTPRHKVTEMGQEVTMRCQPILGHNTVFWYRQTMMQGLELLAYFRNRAPLDDSGMPKDRFSAEMPDATLATLKIQPSEPRDSAVYFCASGLWGGIYGYTFGSGTRLTVV.

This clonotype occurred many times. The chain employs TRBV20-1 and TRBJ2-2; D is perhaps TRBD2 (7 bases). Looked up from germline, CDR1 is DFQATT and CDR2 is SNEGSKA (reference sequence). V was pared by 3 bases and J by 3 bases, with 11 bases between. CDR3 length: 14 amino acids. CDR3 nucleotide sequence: TGCAGTGCTAGCGGGGGGCTTTACACCGGGGAGCTGTTTTTT. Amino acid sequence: CSASGGLYTGELFF.

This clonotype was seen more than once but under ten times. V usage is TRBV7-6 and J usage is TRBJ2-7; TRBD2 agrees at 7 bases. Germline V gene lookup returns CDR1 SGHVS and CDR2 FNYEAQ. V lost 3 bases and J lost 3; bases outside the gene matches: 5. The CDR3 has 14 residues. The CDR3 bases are TGTGCCAGCAGCTTTTGGGAGGGAGACTACGAGCAGTACTTC. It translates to CASSFWEGDYEQYF.

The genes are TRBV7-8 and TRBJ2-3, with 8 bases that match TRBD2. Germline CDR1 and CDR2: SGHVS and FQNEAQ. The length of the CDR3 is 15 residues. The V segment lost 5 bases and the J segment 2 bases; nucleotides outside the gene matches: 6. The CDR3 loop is CASSPAGGATDTQYF. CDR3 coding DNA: TGTGCCAGCAGCCCAGCCGGGGGGGCCACAGATACGCAGTATTTT.

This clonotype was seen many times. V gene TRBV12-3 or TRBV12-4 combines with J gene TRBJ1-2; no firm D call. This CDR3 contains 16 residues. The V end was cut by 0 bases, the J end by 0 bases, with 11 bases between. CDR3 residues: CASSLASTATNYGYTF. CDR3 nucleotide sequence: TGTGCCAGCAGTTTAGCTTCCACAGCTACTAACTATGGCTACACCTTC.

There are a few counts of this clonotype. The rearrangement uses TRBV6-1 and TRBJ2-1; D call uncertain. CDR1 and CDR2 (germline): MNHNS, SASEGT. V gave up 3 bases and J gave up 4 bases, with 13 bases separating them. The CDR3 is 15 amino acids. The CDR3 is CASSDSGSPYNEQFF. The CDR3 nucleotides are TGTGCCAGCAGTGACTCCGGGTCTCCTTACAATGAGCAGTTCTTC.

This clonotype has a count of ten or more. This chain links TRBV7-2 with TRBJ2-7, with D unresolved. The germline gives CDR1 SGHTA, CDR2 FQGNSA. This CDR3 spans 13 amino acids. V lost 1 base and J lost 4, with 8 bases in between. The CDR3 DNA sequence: TGTGCCAGCAGCTTAGAAACTGGTTACGAGCAGTACTTC. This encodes CASSLETGYEQYF.

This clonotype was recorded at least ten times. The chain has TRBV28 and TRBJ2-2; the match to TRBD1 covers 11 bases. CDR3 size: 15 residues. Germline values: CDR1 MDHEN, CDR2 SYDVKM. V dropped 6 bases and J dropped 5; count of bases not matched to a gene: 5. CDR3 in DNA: TGTGCCAGCAGGGACAGGGGGCCACGGACCGGGGAGCTGTTTTTT. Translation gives CASRDRGPRTGELFF.

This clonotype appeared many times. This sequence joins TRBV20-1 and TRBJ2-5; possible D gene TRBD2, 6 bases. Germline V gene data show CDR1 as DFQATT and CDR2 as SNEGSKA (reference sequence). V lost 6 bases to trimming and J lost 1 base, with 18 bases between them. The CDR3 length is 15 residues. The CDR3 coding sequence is TGCAGTGCATTGCCCTTTAGCGGAAGCCAAGAGACCCAGTACTTC. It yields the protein CSALPFSGSQETQYF.

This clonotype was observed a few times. CDR3: CSVCLIGTSGSRDEQFF. Here the CDR3 DNA reads TGCAGCGTCTGTTTGATCGGGACTAGCGGGAGTCGGGATGAGCAGTTCTTC. V is TRBV29-1 and J is TRBJ2-1; 14 nucleotides agree with TRBD2. After removal of 6 bases from V and 8 bases from J, the junction contained 15 bases not matched to a gene. The CDR3 is 17 residues long. Germline V gene lookup returns CDR1 SQVTM and CDR2 ANQGSEA.

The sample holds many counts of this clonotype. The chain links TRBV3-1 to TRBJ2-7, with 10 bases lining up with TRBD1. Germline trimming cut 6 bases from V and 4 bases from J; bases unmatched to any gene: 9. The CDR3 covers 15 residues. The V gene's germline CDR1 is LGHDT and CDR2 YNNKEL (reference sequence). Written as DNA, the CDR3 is TGTGCCAGCAGGGCGACAGGGGGCAATGCATACGAGCAGTACTTC. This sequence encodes CASRATGGNAYEQYF.

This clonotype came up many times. As DNA, the CDR3 is TGTGCCAGCAGCTCAAGCAGAGGATTAGCCGACACCTTC. Amino acids: CASSSSRGLADTF. The chain employs TRBV12-3 or TRBV12-4 and TRBJ1-2; D unresolved. Trimming left V 6 bases short and J 12 bases short, with 20 bases between. This CDR3 spans 13 amino acids.

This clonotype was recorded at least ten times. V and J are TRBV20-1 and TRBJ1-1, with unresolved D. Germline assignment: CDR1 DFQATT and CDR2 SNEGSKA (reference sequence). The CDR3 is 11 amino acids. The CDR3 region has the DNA TGCAGCGGGTCTGGGAACACTGAAGCTTTCTTT. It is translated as CSGSGNTEAFF.

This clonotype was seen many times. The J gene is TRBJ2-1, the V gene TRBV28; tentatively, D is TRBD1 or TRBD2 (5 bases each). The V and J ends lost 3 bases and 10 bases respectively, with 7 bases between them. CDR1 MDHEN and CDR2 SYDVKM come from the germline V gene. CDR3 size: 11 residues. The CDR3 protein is CASSLGTEQFF. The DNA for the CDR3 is TGTGCCAGCAGTTTGGGGACGGAGCAGTTCTTC.

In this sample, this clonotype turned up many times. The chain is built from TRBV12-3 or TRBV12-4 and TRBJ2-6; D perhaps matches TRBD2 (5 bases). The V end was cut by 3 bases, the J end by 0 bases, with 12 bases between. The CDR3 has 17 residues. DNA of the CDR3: TGTGCCAGCAGTTTCGGACGGGGATTCTCTGGGGCCAACGTCCTGACTTTC. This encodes CASSFGRGFSGANVLTF.

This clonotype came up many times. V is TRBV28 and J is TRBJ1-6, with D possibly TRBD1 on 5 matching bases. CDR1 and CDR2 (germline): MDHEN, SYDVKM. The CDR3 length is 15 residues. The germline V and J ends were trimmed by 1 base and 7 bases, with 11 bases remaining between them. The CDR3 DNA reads TGTGCCAGCAGTTTATTTGACGGGGGAAATTCACCCCTCCACTTT. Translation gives CASSLFDGGNSPLHF.

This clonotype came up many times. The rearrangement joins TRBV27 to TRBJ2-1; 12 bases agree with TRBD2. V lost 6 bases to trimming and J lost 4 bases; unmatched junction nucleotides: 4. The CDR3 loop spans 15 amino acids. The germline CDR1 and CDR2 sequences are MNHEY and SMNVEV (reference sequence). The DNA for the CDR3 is TGTGCCAGCAGAAGGACTAGCGGGGATTACAATGAGCAGTTCTTC. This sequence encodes CASRRTSGDYNEQFF.

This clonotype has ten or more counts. DNA for the CDR3: TGCAGTGCTGATAGCGGGAGAGTCTACGAGCAGTACTTC. Its translation is CSADSGRVYEQYF. The chain is built from TRBV20-1 and TRBJ2-7; the match to TRBD2 covers 9 bases. CDR1 is DFQATT, CDR2 SNEGSKA, per germline (reference sequence). This CDR3 region has 13 residues. V lost 5 bases to trimming and J lost 3 bases; unmatched junction nucleotides: 5.

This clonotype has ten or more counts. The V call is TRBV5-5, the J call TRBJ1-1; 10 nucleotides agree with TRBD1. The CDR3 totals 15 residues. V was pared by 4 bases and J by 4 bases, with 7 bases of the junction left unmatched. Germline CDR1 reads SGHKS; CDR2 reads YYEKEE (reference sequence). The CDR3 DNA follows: TGTGCCAGCAGCAGACAGGGGGCCTTGGTCACTGAAGCTTTCTTT. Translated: CASSRQGALVTEAFF.

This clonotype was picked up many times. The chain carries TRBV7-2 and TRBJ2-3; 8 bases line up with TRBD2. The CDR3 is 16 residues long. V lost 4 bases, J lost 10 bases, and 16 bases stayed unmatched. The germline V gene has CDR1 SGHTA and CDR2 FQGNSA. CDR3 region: CASSSQQKWTSSAQYF. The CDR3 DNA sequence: TGTGCCAGCAGCTCACAACAAAAATGGACTAGCTCGGCGCAGTATTTT.

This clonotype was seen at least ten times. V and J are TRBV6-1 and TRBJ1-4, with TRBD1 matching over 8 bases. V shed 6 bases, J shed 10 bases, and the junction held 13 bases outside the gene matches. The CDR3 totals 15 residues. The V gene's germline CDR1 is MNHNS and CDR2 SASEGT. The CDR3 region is CASSSSDRGVGKLFF. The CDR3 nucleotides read TGTGCCAGCAGCTCGTCCGACAGGGGAGTCGGAAAACTGTTTTTT.

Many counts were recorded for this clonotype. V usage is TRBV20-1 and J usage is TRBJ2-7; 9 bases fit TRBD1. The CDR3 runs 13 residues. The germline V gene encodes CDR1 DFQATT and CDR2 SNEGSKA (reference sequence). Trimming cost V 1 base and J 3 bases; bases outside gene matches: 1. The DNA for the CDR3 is TGCAGTGCTAGAGGGGGACAGGGCTACGAGCAGTACTTC. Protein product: CSARGGQGYEQYF.

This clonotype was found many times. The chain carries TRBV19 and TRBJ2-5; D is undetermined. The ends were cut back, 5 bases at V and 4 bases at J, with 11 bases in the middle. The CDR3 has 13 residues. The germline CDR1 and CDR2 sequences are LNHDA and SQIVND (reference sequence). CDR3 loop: CASSGSDRETQYF. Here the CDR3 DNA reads TGTGCCAGTAGTGGCTCCGACCGAGAGACCCAGTACTTC.

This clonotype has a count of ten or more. This CDR3 reads CASSLVFASHQPQHF. The CDR3, as DNA: TGTGCCAGCAGTTTAGTATTTGCCAGCCATCAGCCCCAGCATTTT. This chain uses TRBV12-3 or TRBV12-4 with TRBJ1-5, with unresolved D. The CDR3 has 15 amino acids. V dropped 1 base and J dropped 5 bases, with 12 bases sitting between them.

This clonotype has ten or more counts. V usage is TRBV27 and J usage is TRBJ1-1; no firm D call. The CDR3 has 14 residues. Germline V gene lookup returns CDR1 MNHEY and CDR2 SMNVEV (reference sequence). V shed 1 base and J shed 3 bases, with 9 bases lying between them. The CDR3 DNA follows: TGTGCCAGCAGTTTATATCCGGTCGACACTGAAGCTTTCTTT. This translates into CASSLYPVDTEAFF.

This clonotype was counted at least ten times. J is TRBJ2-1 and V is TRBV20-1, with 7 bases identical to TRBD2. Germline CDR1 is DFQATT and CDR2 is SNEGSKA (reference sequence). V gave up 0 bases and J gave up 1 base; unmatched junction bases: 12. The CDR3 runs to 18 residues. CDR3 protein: CSARDRGGRGPSYNEQFF. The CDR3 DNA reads TGCAGTGCTAGAGATCGCGGCGGGAGAGGACCGTCCTACAATGAGCAGTTCTTC.

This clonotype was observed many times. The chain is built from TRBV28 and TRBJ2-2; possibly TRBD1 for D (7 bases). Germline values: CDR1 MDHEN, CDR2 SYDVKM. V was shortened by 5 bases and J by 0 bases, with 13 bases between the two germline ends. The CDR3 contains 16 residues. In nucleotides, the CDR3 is TGTGCCAGCAGTCAGACAGGGAGGACGAACACCGGGGAGCTGTTTTTT. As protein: CASSQTGRTNTGELFF. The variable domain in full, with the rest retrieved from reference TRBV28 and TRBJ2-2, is DVKVTQSSRYLVKRTGEKVFLECVQDMDHENMFWYRQDPGLGLRLIYFSYDVKMKEKGDIPEGYSVSREKKERFSLILESASTNQTSMYLCASSQTGRTNTGELFFGEGSRLTVL.